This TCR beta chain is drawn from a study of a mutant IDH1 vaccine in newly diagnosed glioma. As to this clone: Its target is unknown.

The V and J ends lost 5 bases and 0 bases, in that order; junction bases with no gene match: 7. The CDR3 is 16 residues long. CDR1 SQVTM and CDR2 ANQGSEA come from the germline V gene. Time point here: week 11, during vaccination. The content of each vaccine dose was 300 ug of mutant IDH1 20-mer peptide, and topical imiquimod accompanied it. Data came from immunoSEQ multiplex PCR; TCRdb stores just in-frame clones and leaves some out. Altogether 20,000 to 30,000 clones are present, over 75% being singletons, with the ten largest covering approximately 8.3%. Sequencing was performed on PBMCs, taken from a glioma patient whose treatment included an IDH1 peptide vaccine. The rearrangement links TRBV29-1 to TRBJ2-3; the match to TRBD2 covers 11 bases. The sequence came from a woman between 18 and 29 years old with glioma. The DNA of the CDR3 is TGCAGCGTTCTAGCGGGGGGACCCCATAGCACAGATACGCAGTATTTT. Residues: CSVLAGGPHSTDTQYF.